What follows is one T cell receptor beta chain and its context. The sample is drawn from a study of T cells expressing NK-cell markers. In germline, CDR1 is KGHSH, CDR2 LQKENI. The CDR3 runs to 15 residues. TCRdb re-called the 5' RACE reads; every CDR3 protein appears as one record, without DNA. The listing contains 200,000 to 300,000 distinct CDR3 sequences. The receptor was derived from a woman aged 18 to 75 in good health. The sequenced sample consisted of blood T cells: a sorted CD56 or NKG2C T cell subset, CD4+ or CD8+ T cells, or bulk PBMC T cells (not recorded which). The rearrangement uses TRBV18 and TRBJ1-1; TCRdb's D call of TRBD1 is untestable without DNA. The CDR3 reads CASSPGQGKNTEAFF. Filled out from reference TRBV18 and TRBJ1-1, the complete variable domain reads NAGVMQNPRHLVRRRGQEARLRCSPMKGHSHVYWYRQLPEEGLKFMVYLQKENIIDESGMPKERFSAEFPKEGPSILRIQQVVRGDSAAYFCASSPGQGKNTEAFFGQGTRLTVV.